This passage covers 14 T cell receptor beta chains from one sample sequenced in a study of blood T cell repertoires in COVID-19. Profiled with immunoSEQ multiplex PCR; TCRdb holds only in-frame clones, not every one. This sample has tens of thousands of clones; approximately 88% occur once, and the top ten carry about 3%. Sequenced sample: peripheral blood. The receptors here all came from a human donor in a cohort sampled during active COVID-19.

V and J are TRBV6-2 or TRBV6-3 and TRBJ1-5; D perhaps matches TRBD1 (5 bases). This CDR3 is 17 amino acids long. V was trimmed by 0 bases and J by 3 bases, leaving 15 bases between them. Germline V lookup: CDR1 MNHEY, CDR2 SVGEGT. As DNA, the CDR3 is TGTGCCAGCAGTTACTCTAGGCCCGCAGGGAACAATCAGCCCCAGCATTTT. Its translation: CASSYSRPAGNNQPQHF.

V is TRBV5-8 and J is TRBJ1-5; no definite D call. The CDR3 length is 13 residues. Germline V gene lookup returns CDR1 SGHTS and CDR2 YDEGEE. Trimming pared 6 bases from V and 7 bases from J, leaving 14 bases between. CDR3 coding DNA: TGTGCCAGCACCTTTCGCGAGCGGCAGCCCCAGCATTTT. It is translated as CASTFRERQPQHF. Supplemented by reference TRBV5-8 and TRBJ1-5, the full variable domain reads EAGVTQSPTHLIKTRGQQATLRCSPISGHTSVYWYQQALGLGLQFLLWYDEGEERNRGNFPPRFSGRQFPNYSSELNVNALELEDSALYLCASTFRERQPQHFGDGTRLSIL.

The chain recombines TRBV2 with TRBJ1-1, with TRBD1 as a possible D gene (5 bases). V was trimmed by 7 bases and J by 8 bases, leaving 17 bases between them. Germline values: CDR1 SNHLY, CDR2 FYNNEI. This CDR3 region has 13 residues. The CDR3 is CASTPLRQLEAFF. DNA for the CDR3: TGTGCCAGCACCCCCTTGCGACAGCTGGAAGCTTTCTTT.

This clone was seen just once. J is TRBJ2-7 and V is TRBV11-2, with TRBD1 matching 9 bases. Germline trimming cut 6 bases from V and 5 bases from J; bases unmatched to any gene: 8. The CDR3 consists of 14 residues. Germline V gene data show CDR1 as SGHAT and CDR2 as FQNNGV. The CDR3 sequence: CASRGQGGIHEQYF. The CDR3 nucleotides are TGTGCCAGCAGGGGACAGGGTGGTATCCACGAGCAGTACTTC.

This clone was picked up one time. This sequence joins TRBV5-6 and TRBJ1-1, with D possibly TRBD1 on 6 matching bases. This CDR3 spans 14 amino acids. Germline-derived CDR1 and CDR2 are SGHDT and YYEEEE. V was cut by 4 bases and J by 8 bases, with 18 bases left in between. In nucleotides, the CDR3 is TGTGCCAGCAGCCGAGACAGGTTTTCGGCAGAAGCTTTCTTT. It translates to CASSRDRFSAEAFF.

This chain links TRBV5-8 with TRBJ1-1, with TRBD1 matching over 7 bases. The CDR3 loop spans 13 amino acids. V was clipped by 1 base and J by 5 bases; unmatched bases: 2. The germline gives CDR1 SGHTS, CDR2 YDEGEE. DNA for the CDR3: TGTGCCAGCAGCTTGTCAGGGGGGACTGAAGCTTTCTTT. Protein: CASSLSGGTEAFF.

The chain uses TRBV5-1 and TRBJ2-7; TRBD2 agrees at 7 bases. Germline assignment: CDR1 SGHRS and CDR2 YFSETQ. The CDR3 has 14 residues. With 4 bases clipped from V and 1 base from J, the junction kept 5 bases outside the gene matches. The CDR3 DNA follows: TGCGCCAGCAGCGTGGGGACTACGTCCTACGAGCAGTACTTC. Protein: CASSVGTTSYEQYF.

In its sample, this clone was seen a few times. The J gene is TRBJ1-5, the V gene TRBV2; no definite D call. CDR3 length: 16 residues. Per germline, CDR1 SNHLY and CDR2 FYNNEI. The V and J ends lost 6 bases and 7 bases respectively, with 22 bases between them. CDR3 sequence reads: CASSPIEGITGQPQHF. CDR3 DNA sequence: TGTGCCAGCAGCCCGATCGAGGGCATTACGGGGCAGCCCCAGCATTTT.

The chain links TRBV11-3 to TRBJ2-2, with D unresolved. V was trimmed by 3 bases and J by 2 bases, leaving 7 bases between them. The germline V gene encodes CDR1 SGHNT and CDR2 YENEEA. This CDR3 comprises 14 residues. The CDR3 sequence: CASSFRSNTGELFF. In nucleotides, the CDR3 is TGTGCCAGCAGCTTTAGGAGTAACACCGGGGAGCTGTTTTTT.

The chain couples TRBV6-1 to TRBJ2-1; possibly TRBD2 for D (7 bases). Germline-derived CDR1 and CDR2 are MNHNS and SASEGT. This CDR3 contains 15 residues. Trimming shortened V by 0 bases and J by 7 bases, and 13 bases separated the two germline ends. The CDR3 bases are TGTGCCAGCAGTGAAGCGGGGGGGCCGTGGAATGAGCAGTTCTTC. Residues: CASSEAGGPWNEQFF.

This clone was recorded once. The genes are TRBV5-6 and TRBJ2-1, with 9 nucleotides matching TRBD2. J was trimmed by 5 bases and V by 3 bases; bases with no gene match: 9. The CDR3 totals 16 residues. Germline values: CDR1 SGHDT, CDR2 YYEEEE. The CDR3 DNA sequence: TGTGCCAGCAGCTCTTTAAGCGGGAGGACCAACAATGAGCAGTTCTTC. Residues: CASSSLSGRTNNEQFF.

A remark on this clone: The junction departs from the called germline gene at one end, perhaps through a read error. The J gene is TRBJ2-1, the V gene TRBV6-5, with D maybe TRBD1 (6 bases). The CDR3 contains 14 residues. The germline V gene has CDR1 MNHEY and CDR2 SVGAGI. The CDR3 DNA reads as TGTGCCGGCAGTCCGGGACGGCGAAGGGGGGAGCAGTTCTTC. As protein: CAGSPGRRRGEQFF.

This clone has just a few counts. This sequence joins TRBV19 and TRBJ2-7, with 7 nucleotides matching TRBD1. CDR1 and CDR2 (germline): LNHDA, SQIVND (reference sequence). The CDR3 runs to 12 residues. Germline trimming cut 10 bases from V and 4 bases from J; bases unmatched to any gene: 7. Written as DNA, the CDR3 is TGTGCCACCTCGGTGGGACAGTACGAGCAGTACTTC. Encoded protein: CATSVGQYEQYF.

The genes are TRBV19 and TRBJ2-6; TRBD2 aligns across 7 bases. J gave up 2 bases and V 7 bases, and 5 bases lay outside the gene matches. The CDR3 spans 15 residues. Germline V gene data show CDR1 as LNHDA and CDR2 as SQIVND (reference sequence). The CDR3 spells CASNSGGTGANVLTF. The CDR3 coding sequence is TGTGCCAGTAACTCGGGGGGAACTGGGGCCAACGTCCTGACTTTC.